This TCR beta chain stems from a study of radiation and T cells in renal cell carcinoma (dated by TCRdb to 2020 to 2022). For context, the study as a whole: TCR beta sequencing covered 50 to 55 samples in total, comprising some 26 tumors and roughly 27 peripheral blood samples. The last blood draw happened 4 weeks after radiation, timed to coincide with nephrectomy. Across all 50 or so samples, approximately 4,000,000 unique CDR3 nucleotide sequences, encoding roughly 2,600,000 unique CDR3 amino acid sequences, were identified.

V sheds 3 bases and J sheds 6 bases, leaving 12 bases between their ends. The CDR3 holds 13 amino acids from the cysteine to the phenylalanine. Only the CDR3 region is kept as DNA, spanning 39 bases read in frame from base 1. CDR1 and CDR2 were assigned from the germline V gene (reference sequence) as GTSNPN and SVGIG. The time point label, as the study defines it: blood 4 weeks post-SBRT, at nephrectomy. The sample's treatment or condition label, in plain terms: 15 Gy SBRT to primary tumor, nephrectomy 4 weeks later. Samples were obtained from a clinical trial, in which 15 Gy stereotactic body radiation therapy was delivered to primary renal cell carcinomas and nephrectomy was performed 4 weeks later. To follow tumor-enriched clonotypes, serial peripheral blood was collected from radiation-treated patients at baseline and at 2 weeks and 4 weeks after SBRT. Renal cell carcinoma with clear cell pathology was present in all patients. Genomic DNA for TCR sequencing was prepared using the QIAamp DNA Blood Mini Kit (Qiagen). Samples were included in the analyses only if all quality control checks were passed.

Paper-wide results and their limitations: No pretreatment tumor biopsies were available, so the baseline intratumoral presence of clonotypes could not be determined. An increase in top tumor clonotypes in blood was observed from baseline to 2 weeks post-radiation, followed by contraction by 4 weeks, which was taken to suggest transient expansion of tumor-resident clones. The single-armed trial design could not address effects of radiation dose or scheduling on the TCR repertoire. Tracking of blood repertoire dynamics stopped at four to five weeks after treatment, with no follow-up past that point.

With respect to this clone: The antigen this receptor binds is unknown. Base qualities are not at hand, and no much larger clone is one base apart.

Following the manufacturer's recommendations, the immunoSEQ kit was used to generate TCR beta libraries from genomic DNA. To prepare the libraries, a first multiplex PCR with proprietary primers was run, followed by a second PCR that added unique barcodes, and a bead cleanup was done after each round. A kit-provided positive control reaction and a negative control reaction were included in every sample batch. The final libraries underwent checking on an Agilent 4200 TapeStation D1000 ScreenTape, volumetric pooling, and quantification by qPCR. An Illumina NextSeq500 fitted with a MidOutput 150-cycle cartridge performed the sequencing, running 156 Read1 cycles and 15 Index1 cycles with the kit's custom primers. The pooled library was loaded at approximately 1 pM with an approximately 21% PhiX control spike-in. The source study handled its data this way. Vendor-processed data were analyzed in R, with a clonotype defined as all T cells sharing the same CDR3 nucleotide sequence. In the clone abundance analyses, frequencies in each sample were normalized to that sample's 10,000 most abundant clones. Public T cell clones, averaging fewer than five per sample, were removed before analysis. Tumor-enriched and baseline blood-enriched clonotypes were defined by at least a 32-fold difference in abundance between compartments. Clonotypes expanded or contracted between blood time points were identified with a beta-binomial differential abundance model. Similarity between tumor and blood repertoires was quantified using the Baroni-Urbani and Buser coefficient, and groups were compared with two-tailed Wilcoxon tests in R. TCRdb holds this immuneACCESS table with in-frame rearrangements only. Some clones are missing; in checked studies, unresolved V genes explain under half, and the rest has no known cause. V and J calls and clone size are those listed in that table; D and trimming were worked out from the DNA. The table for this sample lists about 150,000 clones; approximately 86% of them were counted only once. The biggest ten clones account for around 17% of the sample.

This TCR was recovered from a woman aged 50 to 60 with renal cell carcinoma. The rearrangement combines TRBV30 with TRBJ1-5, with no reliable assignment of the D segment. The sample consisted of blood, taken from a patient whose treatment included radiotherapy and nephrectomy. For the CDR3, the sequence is CAWSQNRGQPQHF. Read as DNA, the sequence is TGTGCCTGGAGCCAAAATCGGGGTCAGCCCCAGCATTTT.